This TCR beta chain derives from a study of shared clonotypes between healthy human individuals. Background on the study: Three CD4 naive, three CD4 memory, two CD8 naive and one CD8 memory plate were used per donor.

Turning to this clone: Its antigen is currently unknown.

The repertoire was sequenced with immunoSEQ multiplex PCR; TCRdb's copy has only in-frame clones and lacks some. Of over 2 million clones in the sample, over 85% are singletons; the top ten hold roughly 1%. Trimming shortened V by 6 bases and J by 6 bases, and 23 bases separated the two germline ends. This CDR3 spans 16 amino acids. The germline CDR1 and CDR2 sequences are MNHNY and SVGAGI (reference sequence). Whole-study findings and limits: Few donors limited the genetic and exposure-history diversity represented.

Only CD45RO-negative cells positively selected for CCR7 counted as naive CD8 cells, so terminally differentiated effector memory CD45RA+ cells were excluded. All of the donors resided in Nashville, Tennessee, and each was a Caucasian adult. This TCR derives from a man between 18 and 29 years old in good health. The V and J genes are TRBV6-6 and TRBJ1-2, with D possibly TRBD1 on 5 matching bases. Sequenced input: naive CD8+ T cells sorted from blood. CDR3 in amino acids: CASSLFPGLSTDGYTF. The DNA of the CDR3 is TGTGCCAGCAGCCTTTTTCCGGGACTTTCGACAGATGGCTACACCTTC.